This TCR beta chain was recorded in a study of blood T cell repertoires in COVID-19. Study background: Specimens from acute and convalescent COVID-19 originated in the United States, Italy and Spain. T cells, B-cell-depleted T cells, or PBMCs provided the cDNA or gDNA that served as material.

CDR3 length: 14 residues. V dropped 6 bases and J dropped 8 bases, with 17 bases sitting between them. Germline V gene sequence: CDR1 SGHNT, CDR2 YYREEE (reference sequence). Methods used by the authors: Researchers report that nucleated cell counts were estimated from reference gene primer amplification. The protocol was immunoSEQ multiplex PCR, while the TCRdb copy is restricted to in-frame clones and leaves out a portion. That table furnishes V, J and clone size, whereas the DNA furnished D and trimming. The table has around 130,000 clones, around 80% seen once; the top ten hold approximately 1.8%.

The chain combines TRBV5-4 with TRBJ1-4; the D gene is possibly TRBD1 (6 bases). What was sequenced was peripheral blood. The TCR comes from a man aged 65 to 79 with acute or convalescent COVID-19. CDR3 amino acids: CASTIQGAVEKLFF. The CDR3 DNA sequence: TGTGCCAGCACCATACAGGGCGCGGTGGAAAAACTGTTTTTT.